This T cell receptor beta chain is drawn from a study of CD8 T cells in Susac syndrome (dated by TCRdb to about 2019). About the investigation overall: Among the sequenced Susac syndrome patients, roughly six had clinically active disease and roughly 8 were in clinical remission. At blood withdrawal, Susac syndrome patients were therapy-naive, treated with corticosteroids (with IVIg additionally given to some), or treated with IVIg alone. Whether CD8+ T cell activation and differentiation in Susac syndrome was antigen driven was tested using repertoire sequencing. General study outcomes and caveats: The TCR sequencing and HLA analysis was acknowledged to have included a relatively small number of individuals. In the CD4+ T cell repertoire of Susac syndrome patients, clonal expansion was not detected.

In the case of this clonotype: What antigen it recognizes has not been identified. Base qualities are missing; no much larger clone stands one base away.

RNA was extracted using the RNeasy kit, and about 0.45 to 1 ug of the RNA was reverse transcribed with random hexamers. The immunoSEQ multiplex PCR assay, which covers 54 Vbeta and 13 Jbeta segments, was used to amplify TCR beta CDR3 regions. To correct PCR amplification bias, a synthetic template baseline was used for both primer optimization and computational correction. On the authors' methods: Only productive sequences were kept, with reads annotated to V, D and J genes according to IMGT and analyzed in immunoSEQ Analyzer. Clonality was computed as one minus Shannon entropy normalized by log2 of the number of productive unique sequences. Public and private clones were assessed among the 100 most prevalent clones of each patient and control. Clones were defined as Susac-specific when absent from the healthy and MS cohorts, from approximately 970 published viral clones and from other ImmuneACCESS disease sequences. TCRdb trimmed the raw reads at Q25, called clones with MiXCR and kept productive beta chains. Each CDR3 protein gets just one entry, which takes the most common genes and DNA from the rows behind it. The V and J calls and clone size are TCRdb's, not the authors'. The sample records about 140,000 distinct CDR3 sequences, 85% to 95% of which are singletons. Clones ranked in the top ten supply 0.14% of the sample.

Peripheral blood CD8+ and CD4+ T cells from healthy donors, Susac syndrome patients and multiple sclerosis patients were profiled by high-throughput TCR beta sequencing. The Susac syndrome patients fulfilled recently defined diagnostic criteria for definite or probable disease. CD8+ TEMRA cells were enriched by FACS, while bulk CD8+ and CD4+ T cells were purified by magnetic negative isolation. Blood was drawn into EDTA tubes, processed within 24 hours, and PBMCs were isolated by density gradient centrifugation. PBMCs intended for TCR sequencing were cryopreserved in liquid nitrogen and thawed later in a water bath at 37 degrees C. The sorted or isolated CD4+, CD8+ and CD8+ TEMRA cells had a purity of 90% or higher. Source material: CD4+ T cells from PBMCs. This TCR was recovered from a human donor with Susac syndrome.

Read as DNA, the sequence is TGTGCCTGGAGTGCGGACCTGGGAGCTTTCTTT. This is translated as CAWSADLGAFF. The rearrangement combines TRBV30 with TRBJ1-1, with no reliable assignment of the D segment. The CDR3 runs 11 amino acids, cysteine and phenylalanine included. Only CDR3 DNA remains: 33 bases, in frame from the first base. Via the germline V gene (reference sequence), CDR1 is GTSNPN and CDR2 SVGIG. The V end loses 1 base and the J end loses 10 bases, and a stretch of 10 bases separates them.